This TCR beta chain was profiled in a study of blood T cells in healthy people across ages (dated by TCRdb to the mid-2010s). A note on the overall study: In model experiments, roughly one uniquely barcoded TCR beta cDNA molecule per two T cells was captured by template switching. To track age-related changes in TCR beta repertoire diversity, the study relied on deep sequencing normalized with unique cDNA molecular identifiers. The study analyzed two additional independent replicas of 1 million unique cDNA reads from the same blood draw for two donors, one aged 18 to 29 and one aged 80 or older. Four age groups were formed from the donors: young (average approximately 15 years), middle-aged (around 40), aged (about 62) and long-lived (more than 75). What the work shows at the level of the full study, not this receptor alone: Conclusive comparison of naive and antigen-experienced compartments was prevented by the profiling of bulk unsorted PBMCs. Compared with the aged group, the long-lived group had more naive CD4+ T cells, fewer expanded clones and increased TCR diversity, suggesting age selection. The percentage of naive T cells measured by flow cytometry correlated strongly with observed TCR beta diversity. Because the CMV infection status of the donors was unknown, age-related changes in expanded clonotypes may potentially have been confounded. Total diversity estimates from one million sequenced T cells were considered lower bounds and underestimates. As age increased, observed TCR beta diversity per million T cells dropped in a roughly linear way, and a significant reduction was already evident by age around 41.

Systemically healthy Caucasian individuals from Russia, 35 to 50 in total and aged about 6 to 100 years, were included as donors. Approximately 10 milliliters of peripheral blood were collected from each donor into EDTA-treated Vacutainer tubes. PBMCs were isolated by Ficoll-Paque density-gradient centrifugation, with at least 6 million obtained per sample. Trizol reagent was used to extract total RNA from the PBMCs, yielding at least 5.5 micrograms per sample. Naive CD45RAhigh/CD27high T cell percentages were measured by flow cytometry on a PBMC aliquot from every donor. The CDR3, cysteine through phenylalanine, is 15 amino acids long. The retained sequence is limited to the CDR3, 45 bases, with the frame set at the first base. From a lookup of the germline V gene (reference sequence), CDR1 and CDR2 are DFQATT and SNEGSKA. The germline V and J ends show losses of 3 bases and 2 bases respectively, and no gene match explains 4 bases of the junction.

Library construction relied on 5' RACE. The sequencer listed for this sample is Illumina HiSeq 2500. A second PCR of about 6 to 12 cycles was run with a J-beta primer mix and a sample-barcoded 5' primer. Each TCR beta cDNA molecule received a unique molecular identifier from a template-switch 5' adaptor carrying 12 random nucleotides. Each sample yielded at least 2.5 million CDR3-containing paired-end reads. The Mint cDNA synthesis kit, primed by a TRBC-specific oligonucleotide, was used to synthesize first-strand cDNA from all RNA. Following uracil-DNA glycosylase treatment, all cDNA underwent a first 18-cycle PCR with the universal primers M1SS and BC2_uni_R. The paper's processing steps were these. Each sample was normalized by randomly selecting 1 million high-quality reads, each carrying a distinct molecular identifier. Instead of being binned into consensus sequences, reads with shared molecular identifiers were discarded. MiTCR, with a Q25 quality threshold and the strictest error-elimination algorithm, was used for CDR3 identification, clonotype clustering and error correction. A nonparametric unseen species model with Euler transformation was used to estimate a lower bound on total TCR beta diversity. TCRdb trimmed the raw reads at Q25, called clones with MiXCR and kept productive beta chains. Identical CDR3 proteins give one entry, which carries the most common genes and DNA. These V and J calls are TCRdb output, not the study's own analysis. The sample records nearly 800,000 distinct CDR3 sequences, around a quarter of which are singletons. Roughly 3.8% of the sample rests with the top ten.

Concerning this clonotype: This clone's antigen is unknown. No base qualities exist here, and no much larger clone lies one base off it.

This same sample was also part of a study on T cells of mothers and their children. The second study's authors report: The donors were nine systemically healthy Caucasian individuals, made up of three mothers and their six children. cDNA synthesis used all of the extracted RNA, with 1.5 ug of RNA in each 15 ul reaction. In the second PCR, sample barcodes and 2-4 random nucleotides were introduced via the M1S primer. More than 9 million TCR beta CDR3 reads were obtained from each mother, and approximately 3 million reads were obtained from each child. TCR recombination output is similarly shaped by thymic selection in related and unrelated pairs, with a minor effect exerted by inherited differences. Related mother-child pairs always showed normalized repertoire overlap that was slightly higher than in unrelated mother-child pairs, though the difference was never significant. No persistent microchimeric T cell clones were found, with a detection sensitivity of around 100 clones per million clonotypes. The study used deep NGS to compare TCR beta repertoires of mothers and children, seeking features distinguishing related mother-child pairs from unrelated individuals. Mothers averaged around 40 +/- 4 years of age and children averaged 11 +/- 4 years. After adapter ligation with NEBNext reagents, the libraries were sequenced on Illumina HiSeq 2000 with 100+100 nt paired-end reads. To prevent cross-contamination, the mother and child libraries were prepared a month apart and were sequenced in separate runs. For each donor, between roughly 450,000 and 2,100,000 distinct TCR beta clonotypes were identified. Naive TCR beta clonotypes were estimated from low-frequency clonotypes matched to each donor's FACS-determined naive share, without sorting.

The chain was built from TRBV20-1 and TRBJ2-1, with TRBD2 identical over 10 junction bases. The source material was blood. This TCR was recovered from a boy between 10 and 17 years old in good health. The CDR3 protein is CSASELAGTYNEQFF. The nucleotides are TGCAGTGCTAGTGAACTAGCGGGGACCTACAATGAGCAGTTCTTC.